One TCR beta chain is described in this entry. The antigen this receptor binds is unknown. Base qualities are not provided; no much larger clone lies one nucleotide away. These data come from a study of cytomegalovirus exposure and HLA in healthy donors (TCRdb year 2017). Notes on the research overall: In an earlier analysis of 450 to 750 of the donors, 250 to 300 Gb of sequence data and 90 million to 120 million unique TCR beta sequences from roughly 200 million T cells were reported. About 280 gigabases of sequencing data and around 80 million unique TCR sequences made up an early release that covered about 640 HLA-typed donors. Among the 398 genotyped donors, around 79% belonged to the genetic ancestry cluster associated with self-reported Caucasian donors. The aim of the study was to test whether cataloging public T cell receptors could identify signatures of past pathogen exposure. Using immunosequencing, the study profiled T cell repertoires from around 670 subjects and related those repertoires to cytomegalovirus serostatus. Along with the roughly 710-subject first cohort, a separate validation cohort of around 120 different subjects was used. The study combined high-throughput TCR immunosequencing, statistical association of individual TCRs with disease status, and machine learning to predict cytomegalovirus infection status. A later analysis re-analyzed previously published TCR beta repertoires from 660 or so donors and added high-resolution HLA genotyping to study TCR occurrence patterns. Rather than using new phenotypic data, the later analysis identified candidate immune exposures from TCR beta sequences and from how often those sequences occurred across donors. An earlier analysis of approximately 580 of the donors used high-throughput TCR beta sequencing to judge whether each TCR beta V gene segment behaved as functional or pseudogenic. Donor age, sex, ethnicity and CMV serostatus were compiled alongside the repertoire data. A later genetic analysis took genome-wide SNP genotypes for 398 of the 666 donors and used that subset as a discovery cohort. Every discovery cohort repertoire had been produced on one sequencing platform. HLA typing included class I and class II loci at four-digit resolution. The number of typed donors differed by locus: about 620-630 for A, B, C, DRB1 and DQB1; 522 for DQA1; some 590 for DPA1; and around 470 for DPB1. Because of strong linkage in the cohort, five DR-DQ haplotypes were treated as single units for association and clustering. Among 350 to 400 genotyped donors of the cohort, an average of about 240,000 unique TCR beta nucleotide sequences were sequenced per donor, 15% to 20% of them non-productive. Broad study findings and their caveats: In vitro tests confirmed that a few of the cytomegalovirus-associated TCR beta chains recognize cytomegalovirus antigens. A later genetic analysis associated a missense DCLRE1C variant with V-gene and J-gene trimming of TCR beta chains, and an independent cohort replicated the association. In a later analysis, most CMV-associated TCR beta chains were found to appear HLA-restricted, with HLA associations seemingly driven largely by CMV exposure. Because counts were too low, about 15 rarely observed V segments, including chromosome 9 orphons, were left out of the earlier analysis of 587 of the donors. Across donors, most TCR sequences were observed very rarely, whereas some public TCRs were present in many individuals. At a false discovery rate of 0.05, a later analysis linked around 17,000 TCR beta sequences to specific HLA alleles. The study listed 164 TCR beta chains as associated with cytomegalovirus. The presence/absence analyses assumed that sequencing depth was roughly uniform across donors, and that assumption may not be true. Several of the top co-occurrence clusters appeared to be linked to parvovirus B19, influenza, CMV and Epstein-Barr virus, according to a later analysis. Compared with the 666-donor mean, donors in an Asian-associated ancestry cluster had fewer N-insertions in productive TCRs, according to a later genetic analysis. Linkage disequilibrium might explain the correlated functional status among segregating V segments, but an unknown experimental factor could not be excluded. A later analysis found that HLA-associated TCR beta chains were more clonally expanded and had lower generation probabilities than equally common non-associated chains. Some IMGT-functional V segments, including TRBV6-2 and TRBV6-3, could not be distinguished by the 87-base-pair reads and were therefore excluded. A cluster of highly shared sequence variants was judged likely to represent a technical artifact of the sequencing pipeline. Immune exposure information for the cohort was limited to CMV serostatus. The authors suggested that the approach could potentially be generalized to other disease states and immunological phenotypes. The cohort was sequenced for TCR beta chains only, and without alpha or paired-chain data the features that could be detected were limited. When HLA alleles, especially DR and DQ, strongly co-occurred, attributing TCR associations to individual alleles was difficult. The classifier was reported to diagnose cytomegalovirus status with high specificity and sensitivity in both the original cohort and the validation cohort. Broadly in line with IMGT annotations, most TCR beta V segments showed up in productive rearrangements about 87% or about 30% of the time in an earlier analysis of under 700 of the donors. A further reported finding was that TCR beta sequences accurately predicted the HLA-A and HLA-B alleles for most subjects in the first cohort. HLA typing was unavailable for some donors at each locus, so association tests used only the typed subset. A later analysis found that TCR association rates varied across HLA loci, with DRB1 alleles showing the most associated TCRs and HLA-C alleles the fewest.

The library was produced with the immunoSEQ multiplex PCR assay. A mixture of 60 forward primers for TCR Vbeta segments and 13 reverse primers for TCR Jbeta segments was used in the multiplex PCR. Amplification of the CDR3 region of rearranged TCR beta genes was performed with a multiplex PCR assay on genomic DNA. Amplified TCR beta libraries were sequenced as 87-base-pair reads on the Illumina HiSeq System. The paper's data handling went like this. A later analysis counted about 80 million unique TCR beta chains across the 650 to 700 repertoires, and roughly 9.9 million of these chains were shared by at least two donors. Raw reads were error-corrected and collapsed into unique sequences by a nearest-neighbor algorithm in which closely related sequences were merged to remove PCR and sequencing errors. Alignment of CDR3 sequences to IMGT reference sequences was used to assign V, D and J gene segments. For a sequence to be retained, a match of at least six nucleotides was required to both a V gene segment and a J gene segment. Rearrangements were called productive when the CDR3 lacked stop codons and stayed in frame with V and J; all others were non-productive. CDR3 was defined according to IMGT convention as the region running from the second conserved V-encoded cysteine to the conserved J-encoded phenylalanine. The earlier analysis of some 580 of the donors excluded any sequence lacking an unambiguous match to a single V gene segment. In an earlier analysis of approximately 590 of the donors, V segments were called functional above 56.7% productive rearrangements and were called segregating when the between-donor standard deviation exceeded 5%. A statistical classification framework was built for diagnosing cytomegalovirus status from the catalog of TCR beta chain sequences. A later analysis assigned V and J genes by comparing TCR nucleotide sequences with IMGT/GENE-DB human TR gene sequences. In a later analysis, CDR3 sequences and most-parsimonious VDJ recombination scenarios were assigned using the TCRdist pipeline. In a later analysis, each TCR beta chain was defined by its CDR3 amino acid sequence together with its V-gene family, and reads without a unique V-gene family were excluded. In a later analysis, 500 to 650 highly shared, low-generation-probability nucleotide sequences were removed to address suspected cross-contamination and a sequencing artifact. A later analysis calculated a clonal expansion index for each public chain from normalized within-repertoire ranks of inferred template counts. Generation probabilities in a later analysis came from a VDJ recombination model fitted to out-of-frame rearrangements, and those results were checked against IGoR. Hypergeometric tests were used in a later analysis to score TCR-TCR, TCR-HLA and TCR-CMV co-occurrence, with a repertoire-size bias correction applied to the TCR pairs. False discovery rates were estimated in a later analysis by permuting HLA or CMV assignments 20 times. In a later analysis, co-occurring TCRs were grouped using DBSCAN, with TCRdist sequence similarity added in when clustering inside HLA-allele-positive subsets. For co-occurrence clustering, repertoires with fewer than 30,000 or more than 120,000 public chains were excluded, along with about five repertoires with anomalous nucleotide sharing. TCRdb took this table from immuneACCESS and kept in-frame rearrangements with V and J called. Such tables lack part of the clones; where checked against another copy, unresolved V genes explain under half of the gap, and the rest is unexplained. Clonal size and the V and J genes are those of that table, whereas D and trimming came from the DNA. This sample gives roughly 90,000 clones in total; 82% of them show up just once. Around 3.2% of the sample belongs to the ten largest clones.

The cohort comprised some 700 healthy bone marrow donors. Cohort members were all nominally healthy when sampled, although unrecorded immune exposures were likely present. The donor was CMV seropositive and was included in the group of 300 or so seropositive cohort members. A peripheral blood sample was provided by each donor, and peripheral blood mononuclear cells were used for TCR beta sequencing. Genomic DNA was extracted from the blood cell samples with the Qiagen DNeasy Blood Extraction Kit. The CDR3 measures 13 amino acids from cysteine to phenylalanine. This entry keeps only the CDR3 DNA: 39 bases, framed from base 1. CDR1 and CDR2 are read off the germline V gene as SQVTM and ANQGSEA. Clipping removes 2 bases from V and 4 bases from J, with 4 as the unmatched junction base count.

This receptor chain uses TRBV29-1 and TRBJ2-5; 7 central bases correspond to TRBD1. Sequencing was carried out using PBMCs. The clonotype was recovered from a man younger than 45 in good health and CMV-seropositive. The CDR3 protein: CSVEKGAGETQYF. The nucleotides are TGCAGCGTTGAAAAGGGGGCAGGAGAGACCCAGTACTTC.